These T cell receptor beta chains were read from a single sample in a study of blood T cell repertoires in COVID-19. TCRdb keeps only in-frame clones here, not all; method: immunoSEQ multiplex PCR. Of around 230,000 clones in the sample, approximately 83% are singletons; the top ten hold around 9.6%. Material for sequencing was peripheral blood. These receptor sequences come from a woman older than 75 with acute or convalescent COVID-19. Each CDR3 is given with its conserved first and last residue. Each record gives: CDR3 length, V gene, J gene, D gene, CDR3 protein. A D gene is named only where the DNA matches it firmly.

>20|TRBV27|TRBJ2-3|TRBD1
CASSLGPGRFGQEALDTQYF
>16|TRBV5-1|TRBJ1-4|-
CASSPGAGATNEKLFF
>14|TRBV3-1/TRBV3-2|TRBJ1-6|-
CASSQVEGFSPLHF
>16|TRBV3-1/TRBV3-2|TRBJ2-2|-
CASSPPAGSNTGELFF
>15|TRBV18|TRBJ1-1|-
CASSRDLLQGTEAFF
>14|TRBV5-1|TRBJ1-2|-
CASSLETNHYGYTF
>13|TRBV19|TRBJ2-1|-
CASSPYSYNEQFF
>17|TRBV18|TRBJ1-2|TRBD1
CASSPPFIRQGEGGYTF
>14|TRBV28|TRBJ1-4|-
CARPEQPLREKLFF
>16|TRBV6-2/TRBV6-3|TRBJ1-6|-
CASSSTGQLNNSPLHF
>16|TRBV10-3|TRBJ2-2|TRBD1
CAIRGDRSFNTGELFF
>15|TRBV5-1|TRBJ2-2|TRBD2
CASSPSWTSTGELFF
>14|TRBV28|TRBJ1-6|-
CASSTQGNNSPLHF
>14|TRBV9|TRBJ2-1|TRBD1
CASSEGARRNEQFF
>12|TRBV7-6|TRBJ2-7|-
CASSSTVYEQYF
>15|TRBV11-2|TRBJ2-7|TRBD1
CASSPLGTGGYEQYF
>13|TRBV5-1|TRBJ1-2|TRBD1
CASSFGQGYGYTF
>12|TRBV10-1|TRBJ2-5|TRBD2
CASSVPDSGGDF
>17|TRBV2|TRBJ2-1|TRBD2
CASSEALLRGGRNEQFF
>14|TRBV2|TRBJ1-1|TRBD1
CASSGQGSNTEAFF
>13|TRBV28|TRBJ2-5|-
CASRFQGRETQYF
>17|TRBV13|TRBJ2-2|TRBD2
CASSRGPAGGSPGELFF
>14|TRBV19|TRBJ2-2|-
CASSWLANTGELFF
>14|TRBV10-3|TRBJ2-7|TRBD1
CAIRTTGGRDEQYF
>14|TRBV7-8|TRBJ1-2|TRBD1
CASSLVGEGGGYTF
>15|TRBV5-1|TRBJ2-1|TRBD1
CASSSTGGLYNEQFF
>13|TRBV9|TRBJ1-1|-
CASGGGVHTEAFF
>16|TRBV5-6|TRBJ2-5|-
CASSLVVKSLSETQYF
>16|TRBV6-6|TRBJ2-6|-
CASSYSDRTGANVLTF
>14|TRBV19|TRBJ2-3|-
CASSQGSSTDTQYF
>11|TRBV19|TRBJ2-2|-
CASRLTGELFF
>18|TRBV9|TRBJ2-1|TRBD2
CASSVTSGELPLNNEQFF